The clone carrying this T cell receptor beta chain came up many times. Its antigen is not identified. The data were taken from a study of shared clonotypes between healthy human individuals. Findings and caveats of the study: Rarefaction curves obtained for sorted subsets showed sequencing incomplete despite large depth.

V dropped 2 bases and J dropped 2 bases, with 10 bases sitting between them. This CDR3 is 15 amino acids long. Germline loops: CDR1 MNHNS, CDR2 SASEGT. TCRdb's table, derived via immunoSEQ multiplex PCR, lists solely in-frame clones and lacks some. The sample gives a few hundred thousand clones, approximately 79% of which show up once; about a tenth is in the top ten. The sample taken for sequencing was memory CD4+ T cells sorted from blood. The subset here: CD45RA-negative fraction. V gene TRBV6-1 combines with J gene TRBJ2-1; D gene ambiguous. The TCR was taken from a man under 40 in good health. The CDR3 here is CASSETGGAYNEQFF. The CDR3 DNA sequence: TGTGCCAGCAGTGAAACTGGCGGAGCCTACAATGAGCAGTTCTTC.